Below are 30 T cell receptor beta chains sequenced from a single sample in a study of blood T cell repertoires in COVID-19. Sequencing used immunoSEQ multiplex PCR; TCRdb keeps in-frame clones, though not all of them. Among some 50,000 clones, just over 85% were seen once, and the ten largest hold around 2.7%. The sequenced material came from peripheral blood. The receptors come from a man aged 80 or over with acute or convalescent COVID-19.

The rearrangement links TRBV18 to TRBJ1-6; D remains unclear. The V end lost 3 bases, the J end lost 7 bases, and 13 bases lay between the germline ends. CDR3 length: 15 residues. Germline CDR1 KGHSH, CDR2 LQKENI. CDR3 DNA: TGTGCCAGCTCACCGGCCGGGAACGACAATTCACCCCTCCACTTT. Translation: CASSPAGNDNSPLHF.

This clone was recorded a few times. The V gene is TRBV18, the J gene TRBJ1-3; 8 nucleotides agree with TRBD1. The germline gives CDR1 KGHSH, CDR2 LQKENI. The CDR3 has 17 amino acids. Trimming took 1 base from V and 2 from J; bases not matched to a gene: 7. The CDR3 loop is CASSPRQGAQAGNTIYF. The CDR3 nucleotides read TGTGCCAGCTCACCACGGCAGGGGGCTCAGGCTGGAAACACCATATATTTT.

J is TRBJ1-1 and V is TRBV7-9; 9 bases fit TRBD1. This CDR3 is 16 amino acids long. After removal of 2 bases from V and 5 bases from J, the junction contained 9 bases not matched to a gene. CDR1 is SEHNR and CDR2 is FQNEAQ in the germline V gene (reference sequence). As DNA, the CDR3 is TGTGCCAGCAGCTTACAAGGGACAGGGAGTAAGACTGAAGCTTTCTTT. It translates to CASSLQGTGSKTEAFF.

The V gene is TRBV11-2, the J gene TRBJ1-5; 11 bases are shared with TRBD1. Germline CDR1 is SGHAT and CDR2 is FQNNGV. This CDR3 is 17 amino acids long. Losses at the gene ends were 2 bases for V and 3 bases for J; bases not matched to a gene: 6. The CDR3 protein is CASSLRGQGGFNQPQHF. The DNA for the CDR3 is TGTGCCAGCAGCTTAAGGGGACAGGGGGGATTCAATCAGCCCCAGCATTTT.

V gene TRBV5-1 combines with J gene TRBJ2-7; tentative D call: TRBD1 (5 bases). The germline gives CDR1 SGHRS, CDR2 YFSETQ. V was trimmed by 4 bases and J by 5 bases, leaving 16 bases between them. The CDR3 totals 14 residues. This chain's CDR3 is CASSGIGVLDEQYF. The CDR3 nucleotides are TGCGCCAGCAGCGGGATAGGGGTTCTGGACGAGCAGTACTTC.

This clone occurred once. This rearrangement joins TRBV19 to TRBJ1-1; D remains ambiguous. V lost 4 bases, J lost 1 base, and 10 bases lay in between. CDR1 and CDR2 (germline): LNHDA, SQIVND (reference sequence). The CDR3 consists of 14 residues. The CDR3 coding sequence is TGTGCCAGTAGTAAGCCCCATCAGAACACTGAAGCTTTCTTT. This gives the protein CASSKPHQNTEAFF.

The CDR3 region has the DNA TGTGCCAGCATAGTAGGCGGGGGAATGAACACTGAAGCTTTCTTT. Its protein is CASIVGGGMNTEAFF. The gene calls are TRBV7-2 and TRBJ1-1, with D possibly being TRBD1 (5 bases). The CDR3 consists of 15 residues. From germline, CDR1 is SGHTA and CDR2 FQGNSA. V was pared by 7 bases and J by 0 bases, with 15 bases between. Supplemented by reference TRBV7-2 and TRBJ1-1, the full variable domain reads GAGVSQSPSNKVTEKGKDVELRCDPISGHTALYWYRQSLGQGLEFLIYFQGNSAPDKSGLPSDRFSAERTGGSVSTLTIQRTQQEDSAVYLCASIVGGGMNTEAFFGQGTRLTVV.

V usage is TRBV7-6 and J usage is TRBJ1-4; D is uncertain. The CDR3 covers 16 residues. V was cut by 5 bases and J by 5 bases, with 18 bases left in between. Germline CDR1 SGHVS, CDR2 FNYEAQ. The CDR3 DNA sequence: TGTGCCAGCAGCCGATCGTCGAGCCACCGAAATGAAAAACTGTTTTTT. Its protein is CASSRSSSHRNEKLFF.

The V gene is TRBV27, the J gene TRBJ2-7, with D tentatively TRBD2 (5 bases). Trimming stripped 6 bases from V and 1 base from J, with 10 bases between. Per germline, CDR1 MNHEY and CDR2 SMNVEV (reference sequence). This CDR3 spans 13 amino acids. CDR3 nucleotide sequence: TGTGCCAGCAGAGAGGGCGGGTCCTACGAGCAGTACTTC. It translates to CASREGGSYEQYF.

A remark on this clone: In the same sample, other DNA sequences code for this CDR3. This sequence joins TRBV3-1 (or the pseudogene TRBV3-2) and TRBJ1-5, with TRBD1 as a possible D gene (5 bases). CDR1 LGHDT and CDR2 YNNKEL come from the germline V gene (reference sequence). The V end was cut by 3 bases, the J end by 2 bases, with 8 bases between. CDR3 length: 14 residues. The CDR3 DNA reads TGTGCCAGCAGCCAGGGAGGGGGCAATCAGCCCCAGCATTTT. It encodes CASSQGGGNQPQHF.

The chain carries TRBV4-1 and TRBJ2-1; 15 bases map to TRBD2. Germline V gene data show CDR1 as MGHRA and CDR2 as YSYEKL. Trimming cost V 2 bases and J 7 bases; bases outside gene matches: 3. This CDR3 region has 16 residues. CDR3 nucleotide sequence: TGCGCCAGCAGCCAACCCGGGACTAGCGGGGGGAATGAGCAGTTCTTC. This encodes CASSQPGTSGGNEQFF.

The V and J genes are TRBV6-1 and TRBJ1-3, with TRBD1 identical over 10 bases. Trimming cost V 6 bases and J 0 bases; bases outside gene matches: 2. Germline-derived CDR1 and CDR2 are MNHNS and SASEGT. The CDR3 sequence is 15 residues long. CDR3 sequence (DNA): TGTGCCAGCAGGGGACAGGGGTACTCTGGAAACACCATATATTTT. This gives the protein CASRGQGYSGNTIYF.

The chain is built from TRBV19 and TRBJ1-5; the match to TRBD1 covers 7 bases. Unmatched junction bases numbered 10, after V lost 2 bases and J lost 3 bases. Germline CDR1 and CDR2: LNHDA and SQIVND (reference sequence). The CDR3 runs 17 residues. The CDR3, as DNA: TGTGCCAGTAGTATAAACCTACAGGGGCGCCCCAATCAGCCCCAGCATTTT. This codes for CASSINLQGRPNQPQHF.

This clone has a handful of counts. CDR3 nucleotides: TGTGCCAGCAGTTCGGACTATAGCAATCAGCCCCAGCATTTT. It codes for CASSSDYSNQPQHF. The chain couples TRBV2 to TRBJ1-5; D is undetermined. V gave up 5 bases and J gave up 0 bases, with 8 bases separating them. Germline CDR1 and CDR2: SNHLY and FYNNEI. CDR3 length: 14 amino acids.

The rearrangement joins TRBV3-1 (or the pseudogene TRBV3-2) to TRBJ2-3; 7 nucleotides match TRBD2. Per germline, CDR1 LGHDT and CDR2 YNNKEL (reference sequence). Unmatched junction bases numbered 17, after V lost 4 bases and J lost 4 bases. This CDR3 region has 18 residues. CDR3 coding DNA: TGTGCCAGCAGCCCCTCGCCTGGGGACGGGGGGAGGGCAGATACGCAGTATTTT. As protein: CASSPSPGDGGRADTQYF.

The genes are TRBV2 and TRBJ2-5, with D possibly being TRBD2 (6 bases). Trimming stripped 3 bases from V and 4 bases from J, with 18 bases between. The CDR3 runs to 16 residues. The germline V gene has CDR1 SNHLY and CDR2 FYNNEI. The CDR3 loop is CASSDRGTPGGETQYF. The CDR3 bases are TGTGCCAGCAGTGATCGCGGTACCCCCGGGGGAGAGACCCAGTACTTC.

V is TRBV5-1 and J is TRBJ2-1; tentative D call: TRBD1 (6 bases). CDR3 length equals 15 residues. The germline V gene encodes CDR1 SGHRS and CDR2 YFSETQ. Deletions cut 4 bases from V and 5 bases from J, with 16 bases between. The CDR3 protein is CASSRLRGSNNEQFF. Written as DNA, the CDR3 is TGCGCCAGCAGCCGATTAAGGGGGAGCAACAATGAGCAGTTCTTC.

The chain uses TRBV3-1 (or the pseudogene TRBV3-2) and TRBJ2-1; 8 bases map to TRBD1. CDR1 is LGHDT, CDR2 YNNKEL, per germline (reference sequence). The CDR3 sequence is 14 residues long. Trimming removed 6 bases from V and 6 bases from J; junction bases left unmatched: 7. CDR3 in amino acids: CASRSNRGFNEQFF. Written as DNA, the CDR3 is TGTGCCAGCAGATCTAACAGGGGGTTCAATGAGCAGTTCTTC.

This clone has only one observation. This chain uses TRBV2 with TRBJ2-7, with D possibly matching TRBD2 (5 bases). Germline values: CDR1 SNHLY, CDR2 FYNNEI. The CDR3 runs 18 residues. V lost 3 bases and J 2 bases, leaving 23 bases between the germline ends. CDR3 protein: CASSDGPPGYFATYEQYF. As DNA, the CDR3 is TGTGCCAGCAGTGATGGGCCACCGGGGTATTTCGCCACCTACGAGCAGTACTTC.

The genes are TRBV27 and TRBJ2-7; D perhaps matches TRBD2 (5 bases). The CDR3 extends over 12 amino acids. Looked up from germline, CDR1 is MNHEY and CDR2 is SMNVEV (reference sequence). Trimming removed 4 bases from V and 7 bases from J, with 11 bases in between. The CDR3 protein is CASSSPGKEQYF. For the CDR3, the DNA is TGTGCCAGCAGTTCCCCCGGGAAAGAGCAGTACTTC.

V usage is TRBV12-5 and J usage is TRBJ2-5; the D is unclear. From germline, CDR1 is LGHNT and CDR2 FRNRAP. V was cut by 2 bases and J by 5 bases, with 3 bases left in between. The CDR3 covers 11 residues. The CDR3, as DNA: TGTGCTAGTGGTTTGCGGGAGACCCAGTACTTC. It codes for CASGLRETQYF.

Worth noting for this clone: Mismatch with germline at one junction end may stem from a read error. The CDR3 loop is CASSVAGGQNEQFF. The CDR3 nucleotides read TGTGCCAGCAGCGTAGCGGGGGGGCAAAATGAGCAGTTCTTC. The chain has TRBV7-2 and TRBJ2-1; 11 nucleotides agree with TRBD2. Germline lookup yields CDR1 SGHTA and CDR2 FQGNSA. This CDR3 is 14 amino acids long.

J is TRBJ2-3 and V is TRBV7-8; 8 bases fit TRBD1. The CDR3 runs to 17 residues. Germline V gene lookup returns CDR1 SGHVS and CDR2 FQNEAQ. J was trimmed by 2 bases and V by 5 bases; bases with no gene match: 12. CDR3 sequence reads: CASSLRPGGANTDTQYF. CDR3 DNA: TGTGCCAGCAGCCTCCGCCCAGGGGGCGCAAACACAGATACGCAGTATTTT.

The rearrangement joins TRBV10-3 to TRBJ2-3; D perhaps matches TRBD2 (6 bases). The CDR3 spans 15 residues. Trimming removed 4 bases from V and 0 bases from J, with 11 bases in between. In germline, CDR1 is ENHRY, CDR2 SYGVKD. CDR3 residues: CAISGRRGSTDTQYF. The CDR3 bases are TGTGCCATCAGTGGGAGACGGGGGAGCACAGATACGCAGTATTTT.

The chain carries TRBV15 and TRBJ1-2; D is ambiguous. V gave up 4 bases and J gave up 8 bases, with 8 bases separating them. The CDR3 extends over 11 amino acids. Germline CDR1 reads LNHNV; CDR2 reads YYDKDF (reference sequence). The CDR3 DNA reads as TGTGCCACCAGCACCGGTATCGGCTACACCTTC. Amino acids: CATSTGIGYTF.

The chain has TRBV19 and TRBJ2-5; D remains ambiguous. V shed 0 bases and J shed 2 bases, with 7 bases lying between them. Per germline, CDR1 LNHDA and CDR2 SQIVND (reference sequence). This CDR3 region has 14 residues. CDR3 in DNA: TGTGCCAGTAGTATAGAAACAGATCAAGAGACCCAGTACTTC. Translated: CASSIETDQETQYF.

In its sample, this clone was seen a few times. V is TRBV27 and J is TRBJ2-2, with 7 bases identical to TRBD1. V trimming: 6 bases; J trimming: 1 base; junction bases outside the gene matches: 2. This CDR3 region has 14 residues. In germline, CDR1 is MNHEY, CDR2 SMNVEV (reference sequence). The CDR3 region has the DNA TGTGCCAGCAGACAGGGGCGGAACACCGGGGAGCTGTTTTTT. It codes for CASRQGRNTGELFF.

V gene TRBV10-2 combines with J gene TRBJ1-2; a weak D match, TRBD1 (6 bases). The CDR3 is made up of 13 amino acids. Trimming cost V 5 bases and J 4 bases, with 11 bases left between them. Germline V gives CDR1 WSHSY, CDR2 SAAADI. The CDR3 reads CASSLQGPYGYTF. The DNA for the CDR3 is TGCGCCAGCAGTTTACAGGGCCCCTATGGCTACACCTTC.

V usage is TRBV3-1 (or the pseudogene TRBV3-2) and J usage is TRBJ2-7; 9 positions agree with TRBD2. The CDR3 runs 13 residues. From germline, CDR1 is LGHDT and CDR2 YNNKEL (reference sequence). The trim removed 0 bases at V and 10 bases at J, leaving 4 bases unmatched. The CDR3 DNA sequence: TGTGCCAGCAGCCAAGACAGGGGACTAGCCCAGTACTTC. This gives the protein CASSQDRGLAQYF.

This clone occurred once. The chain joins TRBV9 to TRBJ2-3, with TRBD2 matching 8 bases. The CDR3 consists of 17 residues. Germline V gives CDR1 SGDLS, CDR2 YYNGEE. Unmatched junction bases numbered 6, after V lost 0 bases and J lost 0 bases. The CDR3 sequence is CASSVVGSGESTDTQYF. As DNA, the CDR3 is TGTGCCAGCAGCGTAGTGGGTAGCGGGGAAAGCACAGATACGCAGTATTTT.